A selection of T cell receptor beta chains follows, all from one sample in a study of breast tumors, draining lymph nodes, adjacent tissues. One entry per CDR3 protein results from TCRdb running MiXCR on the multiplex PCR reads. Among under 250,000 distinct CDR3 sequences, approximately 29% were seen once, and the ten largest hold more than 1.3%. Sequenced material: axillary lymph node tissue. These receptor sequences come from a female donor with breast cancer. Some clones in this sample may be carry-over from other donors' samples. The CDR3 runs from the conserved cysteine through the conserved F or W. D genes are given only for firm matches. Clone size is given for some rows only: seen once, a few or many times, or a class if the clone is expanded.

CDR3: CAWSPSLIRADTQYF; DNA: TGTGCCTGGAGTCCGAGCCTTATTAGGGCAGATACGCAGTATTTT; size: NA; J: TRBJ2-3; V: TRBV30; D: NA; length: 15
CDR3: CSAGTSGKEETQYF; DNA: TGCAGTGCGGGGACTAGCGGGAAGGAAGAGACCCAGTACTTC; size: NA; J: TRBJ2-5; V: TRBV20-1; D: TRBD2; length: 14
CDR3: CASSLQQGATSYERYF; DNA: TGTGCCAGCAGCTTACAACAGGGAGCCACTTCCTACGAGCGGTACTTC; size: NA; J: TRBJ2-7; V: TRBV7-9; D: NA; length: 16
CDR3: CATGRRGNSCEQYF; DNA: TGTGCCACCGGCAGACGCGGGAACTCCTGCGAGCAGTACTTC; size: once; J: TRBJ2-7; V: TRBV15; D: NA; length: 14
CDR3: CASRSGTGGATTEAFF; DNA: TGTGCCAGCAGGTCCGGGACAGGGGGCGCGACGACTGAAGCTTTCTTT; size: few; J: TRBJ1-1; V: TRBV6-2/TRBV6-3; D: TRBD1; length: 16
CDR3: CASSPGIDTQYF; DNA: TGTGCCAGCAGTCCGGGGATAGACACGCAGTATTTT; size: many; J: TRBJ2-3; V: TRBV6-5; D: NA; length: 12
CDR3: CSARPGLNTEAFF; DNA: TGCAGCGCCCGGCCCGGCTTGAACACTGAAGCTTTCTTT; size: few; J: TRBJ1-1; V: TRBV29-1; D: NA; length: 13
CDR3: CSATNPQHHKRGALDEQFF; DNA: TGCAGTGCTACCAATCCCCAGCACCACAAGAGGGGGGCCTTGGATGAGCAGTTCTTC; size: many; J: TRBJ2-1; V: TRBV20-1; D: NA; length: 19
CDR3: CASSFQGPTGELFF; DNA: TGTGCCAGCAGCTTTCAGGGACCCACCGGGGAGCTGTTTTTT; size: many; J: TRBJ2-2; V: TRBV5-6; D: NA; length: 14
CDR3: CASSRRGSGRRKNETQYF; DNA: TGTGCCAGTAGTAGGAGGGGGAGCGGGAGGAGGAAGAATGAGACCCAGTACTTC; size: many; J: TRBJ2-5; V: TRBV19; D: TRBD2; length: 18
CDR3: CASSLYRDSNYGYTF; DNA: TGTGCCAGCAGCTTATACAGGGACTCTAACTATGGCTACACCTTC; size: many; J: TRBJ1-2; V: TRBV12-3/TRBV12-4; D: NA; length: 15
CDR3: CATSSPRDSFMNTEAFF; DNA: TGTGCCACCAGCAGCCCCCGGGACAGCTTCATGAACACTGAAGCTTTCTTT; size: few; J: TRBJ1-1; V: TRBV15; D: TRBD1; length: 17
CDR3: CATSAPPASGRPHEQYF; DNA: TGTGCCACCAGTGCCCCCCCGGCTAGCGGGAGACCGCATGAGCAGTATTTT; size: NA; J: TRBJ2-3; V: TRBV24-1; D: TRBD2; length: 17
CDR3: CASSTQGVGNSPLHF; DNA: TGTGCCAGTAGTACACAGGGCGTGGGTAATTCACCCCTCCACTTT; size: many; J: TRBJ1-6; V: TRBV19; D: NA; length: 15
CDR3: CASSHHSGRRNEQYF; DNA: TGTGCCAGCAGTCACCATAGCGGGAGAAGGAACGAGCAGTACTTC; size: many; J: TRBJ2-7; V: TRBV12-3/TRBV12-4; D: TRBD2; length: 15
CDR3: CSVGMTGNYGYTF; DNA: TGCAGCGTTGGGATGACAGGGAACTATGGCTACACCTTC; size: NA; J: TRBJ1-2; V: TRBV29-1; D: TRBD1; length: 13
CDR3: CASSQVGVNYGYTF; DNA: TGTGCCAGCAGCCAAGTTGGAGTTAACTATGGCTACACCTTC; size: many; J: TRBJ1-2; V: TRBV14; D: NA; length: 14
CDR3: CASSFRDRGTQETQYF; DNA: TGTGCCAGCAGCTTCCGGGACAGGGGGACTCAAGAGACCCAGTACTTC; size: NA; J: TRBJ2-5; V: TRBV7-9; D: TRBD1; length: 16
CDR3: CASSLGLGGTGELFF; DNA: TGTGCCAGCAGCCTCGGACTAGGGGGGACCGGGGAGCTGTTTTTT; size: many; J: TRBJ2-2; V: TRBV7-9; D: NA; length: 15
CDR3: CASRKWGLADNEQFF; DNA: TGTGCCAGCCGCAAATGGGGACTAGCGGACAATGAGCAGTTCTTC; size: few; J: TRBJ2-1; V: TRBV12-3/TRBV12-4; D: TRBD2; length: 15
CDR3: CASRTGGFKSYTF; DNA: TGTGCCAGCAGGACAGGGGGCTTTAAGTCCTACACCTTC; size: many; J: TRBJ1-2; V: TRBV2; D: TRBD1; length: 13
CDR3: CASSPGQPFTDTQYF; DNA: TGCGCCAGCAGCCCGGGACAGCCTTTCACAGATACGCAGTATTTT; size: many; J: TRBJ2-3; V: TRBV4-3; D: TRBD1; length: 15
CDR3: CASSRQAGPLEQYF; DNA: TGCGCCAGCAGCAGACAGGCCGGACCCCTCGAGCAGTACTTC; size: many; J: TRBJ2-7; V: TRBV5-1; D: NA; length: 14
CDR3: CASSFKADSPLHF; DNA: TGCGCCAGCAGCTTTAAGGCAGACTCACCCCTCCACTTT; size: many; J: TRBJ1-6; V: TRBV5-1; D: NA; length: 13
CDR3: CASSQARGLTFGETQYF; DNA: TGCGCCAGCAGCCAAGCCCGGGGACTCACCTTCGGGGAGACCCAGTACTTC; size: many; J: TRBJ2-5; V: TRBV4-1; D: NA; length: 17
CDR3: CASSQGTSGATGELFF; DNA: TGCGCCAGCAGCCAGGGGACTAGCGGAGCCACCGGGGAGCTGTTTTTT; size: many; J: TRBJ2-2; V: TRBV4-3; D: TRBD2; length: 16
CDR3: CASSQGSTGPYEQYF; DNA: TGCGCCAGCAGCCAAGGATCGACAGGCCCCTACGAGCAGTACTTC; size: few; J: TRBJ2-7; V: TRBV4-3; D: NA; length: 15
CDR3: CASSHDRGSWKAFF; DNA: TGCGCCAGCAGCCATGACAGGGGATCATGGAAGGCTTTCTTT; size: NA; J: TRBJ1-1; V: TRBV4-3; D: TRBD1; length: 14
CDR3: CSARVGTALAYEQYF; DNA: TGCAGTGCTAGGGTAGGGACAGCCTTAGCCTACGAGCAGTACTTC; size: many; J: TRBJ2-7; V: TRBV20-1; D: TRBD1; length: 15
CDR3: CASSSDRGEGRYNEQFF; DNA: TGTGCCAGCAGCTCCGACAGGGGGGAGGGCCGGTACAATGAGCAGTTCTTC; size: NA; J: TRBJ2-1; V: TRBV5-6; D: TRBD1; length: 17
CDR3: CATSAAGQGFTEAFF; DNA: TGTGCCACCAGTGCCGCCGGACAGGGATTTACTGAAGCTTTCTTT; size: NA; J: TRBJ1-1; V: TRBV15; D: TRBD1; length: 15
CDR3: CATSRDARAYEQYF; DNA: TGTGCCACCAGCAGAGACGCCAGGGCTTACGAGCAGTACTTC; size: NA; J: TRBJ2-7; V: TRBV15; D: NA; length: 14
CDR3: CASRKGGQETQYF; DNA: TGTGCCAGCAGGAAGGGGGGGCAAGAGACCCAGTACTTC; size: few; J: TRBJ2-5; V: TRBV28; D: NA; length: 13
CDR3: CATSRGSGGTTNVLTF; DNA: TGTGCCACCAGCAGAGGCAGTGGGGGGACGACCAACGTCCTGACTTTC; size: NA; J: TRBJ2-6; V: TRBV15; D: NA; length: 16
CDR3: CASSEDRTSTDTQYF; DNA: TGTGCCAGCAGTGAAGACAGGACTAGCACAGATACGCAGTATTTT; size: many; J: TRBJ2-3; V: TRBV6-1; D: NA; length: 15
CDR3: CASTPGWGETQYF; DNA: TGTGCCAGCACCCCAGGGTGGGGGGAGACCCAGTACTTC; size: many; J: TRBJ2-5; V: TRBV3-1; D: NA; length: 13
CDR3: CSVGFYTF; DNA: TGCAGCGTAGGGTTCTACACCTTC; size: many; J: TRBJ1-2; V: TRBV29-1; D: NA; length: 8
CDR3: CASSVEGYVQETQYF; DNA: TGTGCCAGCAGCGTAGAAGGTTACGTACAAGAGACCCAGTACTTC; size: many; J: TRBJ2-5; V: TRBV9; D: NA; length: 15
CDR3: CASSQAGALSGNTF; DNA: TGCGCCAGCAGCCAAGCAGGGGCCCTCTCTGGAAACACCTTC; size: once; J: TRBJ1-2; V: TRBV5-1; D: NA; length: 14
CDR3: CASSWTSYNEQFF; DNA: TGTGCCAGCAGCTGGACTAGTTACAATGAGCAGTTCTTC; size: NA; J: TRBJ2-1; V: TRBV5-8; D: TRBD2; length: 13
CDR3: CASIGTSGSSYEQYF; DNA: TGTGCCAGCATTGGTACTAGCGGGAGCTCCTACGAGCAGTACTTC; size: many; J: TRBJ2-7; V: TRBV6-1; D: TRBD2; length: 15
CDR3: CASRTQGIGNSPLHF; DNA: TGTGCCAGCAGAACACAGGGAATTGGTAATTCACCCCTCCACTTT; size: many; J: TRBJ1-6; V: TRBV12-3/TRBV12-4; D: NA; length: 15
CDR3: CASSPYIGGTKNIQYF; DNA: TGTGCCAGCAGTCCCTACATCGGTGGGACCAAAAACATTCAGTACTTC; size: few; J: TRBJ2-4; V: TRBV6-1; D: NA; length: 16
CDR3: CASSGTGGGSVSDTQYF; DNA: TGTGCCAGCAGCGGGACGGGGGGCGGGAGTGTGTCAGATACGCAGTATTTT; size: many; J: TRBJ2-3; V: TRBV9; D: NA; length: 17
CDR3: CASSLKWDETEAFF; DNA: TGTGCCAGCAGCTTGAAGTGGGATGAAACTGAAGCTTTCTTT; size: once; J: TRBJ1-1; V: TRBV5-8; D: NA; length: 14
CDR3: CASRSRGGYTF; DNA: TGTGCCAGCAGGTCCAGAGGTGGCTACACCTTC; size: many; J: TRBJ1-2; V: TRBV28; D: NA; length: 11
CDR3: CSAREGLAGLQYF; DNA: TGCAGTGCTAGAGAGGGACTAGCGGGTTTGCAGTATTTT; size: many; J: TRBJ2-3; V: TRBV20-1; D: TRBD2; length: 13
CDR3: CASSPTGTGDIQYF; DNA: TGTGCCAGCAGCCCCACCGGGACAGGAGACATTCAGTACTTC; size: many; J: TRBJ2-4; V: TRBV7-3; D: TRBD1; length: 14
CDR3: CASNNRDRANEKLFF; DNA: TGCGCCAGCAACAACCGGGACAGGGCTAATGAAAAACTGTTTTTT; size: many; J: TRBJ1-4; V: TRBV4-1; D: TRBD1; length: 15
CDR3: CASRSGGSSYEQYF; DNA: TGTGCCTCACGGTCCGGCGGGAGCTCCTACGAGCAGTACTTC; size: NA; J: TRBJ2-7; V: TRBV7-9; D: TRBD2; length: 14